This TCR beta chain was identified during a study of shared clonotypes between healthy human individuals. This clone was recorded at least ten times. TCRdb keeps only in-frame clones here, not all; method: immunoSEQ multiplex PCR. Of 190,000 or so clones listed, roughly 70% were seen once; the top ten hold roughly a tenth. The sequence was collected from a man between 25 and 39 years old in good health. What was sequenced was memory CD4+ T cells sorted from blood. The subset denotes: CD45RA-negative fraction.

CDR3 residues: CASRRTDRPGELFF. The CDR3 DNA sequence: TGTGCCAGCAGGAGAACGGACAGGCCCGGGGAGCTGTTTTTT. The V and J genes are TRBV2 and TRBJ2-2; 7 positions match TRBD1. The CDR3 runs to 14 residues. The junction had 7 bases not matched to a gene; V was cut back by 6 bases and J by 6 bases. Germline V gives CDR1 SNHLY, CDR2 FYNNEI.